The T cell receptor beta chain under discussion was sequenced for a study of T cell repertoires in cytomegalovirus infection. Trimming removed 8 bases from V and 6 bases from J; junction bases left unmatched: 10. The CDR3 contains 15 residues. Study-wide points: The ex vivo response showed dominance by HLA-C-restricted CMV-specific TCR beta clonotypes.

TCRdb analysed the reads with MiXCR anew, one entry per CDR3 protein. The table has around 710,000 distinct CDR3 sequences, just under 30% seen once. Worth noting for this clonotype: Its antigen is currently unknown.

The TCR sequence derives from a human donor in good health (CMV status not recorded). Some clones in this sample may be carry-over from other donors' samples. The chain has TRBV5-3 and TRBJ2-3, with 12 bases matching TRBD2. TRBV5-3 is an open reading frame whose function is uncertain. Here the sequenced sample was cultured CD8+ T cells from PBMCs, taken from culture after CMV antigen stimulation. The DNA for the CDR3 is TGTGCCAGCACCTCCCCTAGCGGGGGGGCGGATACGCAGTATTTT. Its translation: CASTSPSGGADTQYF.